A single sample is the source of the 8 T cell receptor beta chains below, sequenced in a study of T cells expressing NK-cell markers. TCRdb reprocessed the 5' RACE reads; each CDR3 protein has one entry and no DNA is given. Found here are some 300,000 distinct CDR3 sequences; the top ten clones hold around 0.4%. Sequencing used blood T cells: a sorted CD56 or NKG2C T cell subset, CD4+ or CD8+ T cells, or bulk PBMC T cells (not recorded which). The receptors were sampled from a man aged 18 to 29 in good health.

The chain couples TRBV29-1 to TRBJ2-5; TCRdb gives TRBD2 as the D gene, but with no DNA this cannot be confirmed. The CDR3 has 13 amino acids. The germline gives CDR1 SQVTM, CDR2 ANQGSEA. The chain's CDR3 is CSVVSGMVETQYF.

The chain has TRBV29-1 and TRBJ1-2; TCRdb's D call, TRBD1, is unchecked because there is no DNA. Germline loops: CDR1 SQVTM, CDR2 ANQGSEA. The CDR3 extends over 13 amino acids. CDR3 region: CSVAGERLYGYTF.

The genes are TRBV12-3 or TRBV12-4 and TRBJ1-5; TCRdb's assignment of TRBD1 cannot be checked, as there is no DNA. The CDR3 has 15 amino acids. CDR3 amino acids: CASSLFGGSNQPQHF.

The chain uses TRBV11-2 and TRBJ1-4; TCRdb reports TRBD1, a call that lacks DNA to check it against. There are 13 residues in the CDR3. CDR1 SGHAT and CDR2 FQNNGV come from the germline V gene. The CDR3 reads CASSFSQGQKLFF. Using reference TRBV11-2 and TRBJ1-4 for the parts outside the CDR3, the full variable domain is EAGVAQSPRYKIIEKRQSVAFWCNPISGHATLYWYQQILGQGPKLLIQFQNNGVVDDSQLPKDRFSAERLKGVDSTLKIQPAKLEDSAVYLCASSFSQGQKLFFGSGTQLSVL.

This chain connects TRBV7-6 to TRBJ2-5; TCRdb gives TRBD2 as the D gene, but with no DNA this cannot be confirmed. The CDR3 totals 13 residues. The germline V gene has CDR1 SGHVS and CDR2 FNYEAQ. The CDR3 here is CASSLLLPESQYF.

The CDR3 is CASSLARLGSSTYSEQFF. J is TRBJ2-1 and V is TRBV5-1; TCRdb's D call of TRBD2 is untestable without DNA. Germline CDR1 and CDR2: SGHRS and YFSETQ. CDR3 length: 18 residues.

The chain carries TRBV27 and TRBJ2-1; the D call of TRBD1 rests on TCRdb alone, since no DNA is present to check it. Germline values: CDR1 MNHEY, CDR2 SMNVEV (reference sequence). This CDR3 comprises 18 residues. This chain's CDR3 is CASSQGGVVDSAYNEQFF.

The CDR3 loop is CASSQPRGAGRHEQFF. The J gene is TRBJ2-1, the V gene TRBV3-1; lacking DNA, the TRBD1 call made by TCRdb goes unchecked. Looked up from germline, CDR1 is LGHDT and CDR2 is YNNKEL (reference sequence). The length of the CDR3 is 16 residues.